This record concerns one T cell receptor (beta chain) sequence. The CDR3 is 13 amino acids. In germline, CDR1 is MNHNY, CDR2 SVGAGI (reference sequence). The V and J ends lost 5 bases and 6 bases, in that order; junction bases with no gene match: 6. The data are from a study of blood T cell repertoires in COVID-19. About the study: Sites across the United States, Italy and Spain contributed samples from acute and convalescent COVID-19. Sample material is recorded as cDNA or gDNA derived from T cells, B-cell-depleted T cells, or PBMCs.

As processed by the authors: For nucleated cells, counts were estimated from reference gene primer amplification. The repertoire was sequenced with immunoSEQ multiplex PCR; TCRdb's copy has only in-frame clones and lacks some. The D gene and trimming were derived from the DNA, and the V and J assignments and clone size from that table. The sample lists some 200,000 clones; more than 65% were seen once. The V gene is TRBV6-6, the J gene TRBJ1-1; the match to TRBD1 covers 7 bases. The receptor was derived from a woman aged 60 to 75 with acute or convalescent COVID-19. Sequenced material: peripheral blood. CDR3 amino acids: CASSLTGDAEAFF. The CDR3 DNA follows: TGTGCCAGCAGTCTAACAGGGGACGCTGAAGCTTTCTTT.